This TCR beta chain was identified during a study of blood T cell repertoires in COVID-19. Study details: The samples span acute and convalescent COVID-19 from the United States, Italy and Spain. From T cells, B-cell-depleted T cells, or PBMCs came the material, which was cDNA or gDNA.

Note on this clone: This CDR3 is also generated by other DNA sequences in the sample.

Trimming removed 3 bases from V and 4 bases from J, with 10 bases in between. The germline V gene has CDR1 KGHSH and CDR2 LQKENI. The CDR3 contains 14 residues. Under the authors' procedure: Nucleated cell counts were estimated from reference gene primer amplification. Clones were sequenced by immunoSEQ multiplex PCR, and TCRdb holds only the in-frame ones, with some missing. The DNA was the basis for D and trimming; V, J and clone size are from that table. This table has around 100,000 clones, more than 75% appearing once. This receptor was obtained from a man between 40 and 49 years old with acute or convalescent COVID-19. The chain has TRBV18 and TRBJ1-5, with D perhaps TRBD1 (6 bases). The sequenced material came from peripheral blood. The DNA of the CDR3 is TGTGCCAGCTCACCGGGGCAGGGGAATCAGCCCCAGCATTTT. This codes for CASSPGQGNQPQHF.